One sample yielded the 29 T cell receptor beta chains listed below, sequenced in a study of blood T cells in healthy people across ages. The authors ran a second PCR of 7 to 11 cycles using a sample-barcoded 5' primer and a J-beta primer mix. TCRdb passed the 5' RACE reads through MiXCR, listing each CDR3 protein once. The sample lists 750,000 to 1,000,000 distinct CDR3 sequences, around 29% occurring once. This sample was also put to use in a study of T cells of mothers and their children.

Sequencing was done on a sample of blood. The receptor source for this set is a woman aged 40 to 50 in good health.

Many counts were recorded for this clonotype. The rearrangement uses TRBV10-2 and TRBJ1-4; no firm D call. V dropped 0 bases and J dropped 3 bases, with 11 bases sitting between them. Germline V gene sequence: CDR1 WSHSY, CDR2 SAAADI. The CDR3 is made up of 16 amino acids. The CDR3 spells CASSESRGIANEKLFF. The CDR3 nucleotides read TGCGCCAGCAGTGAGTCGCGAGGGATTGCTAATGAAAAACTGTTTTTT.

V usage is TRBV4-2 and J usage is TRBJ1-5, with D perhaps TRBD1 (6 bases). V was cut by 0 bases and J by 8 bases, with 14 bases left in between. Germline V CDR1 and CDR2: LGHNA, YNFKEQ. The CDR3 runs 15 residues. CDR3 residues: CASSQDTGPREPQHF. The CDR3 nucleotides read TGTGCCAGCAGCCAAGATACAGGGCCAAGAGAGCCCCAGCATTTT.

The table lists this clonotype with a few counts. CDR3 protein: CSAQGTGTNIQYF. DNA of the CDR3: TGCAGTGCTCAGGGGACAGGGACCAACATTCAGTACTTC. This sequence joins TRBV20-1 and TRBJ2-4; 9 positions agree with TRBD1. This CDR3 comprises 13 residues. V shed 5 bases and J 7 bases; nucleotides not matched to a gene: 6. Germline assignment: CDR1 DFQATT and CDR2 SNEGSKA (reference sequence).

The rearrangement links TRBV7-2 to TRBJ2-7, with D possibly being TRBD1 (6 bases). Germline V gives CDR1 SGHTA, CDR2 FQGNSA. Trimming removed 0 bases from V and 0 bases from J, with 9 bases in between. The CDR3 totals 15 residues. The CDR3 region is CASSLAQGNSYEQYF. CDR3 nucleotides: TGTGCCAGCAGCTTAGCACAGGGCAACTCCTACGAGCAGTACTTC.

The chain carries TRBV9 and TRBJ1-4, with TRBD1 identical over 9 bases. The CDR3 covers 15 residues. Per the germline V gene, CDR1 is SGDLS and CDR2 is YYNGEE. After removal of 4 bases from V and 5 bases from J, the junction contained 6 bases not matched to a gene. CDR3 sequence reads: CASSFRQGVNEKLFF. The CDR3 nucleotides read TGTGCCAGCAGCTTTCGACAGGGGGTGAATGAAAAACTGTTTTTT.

This clonotype occurred once. It may be a read error: a sequence one base away is much more abundant. The chain carries TRBV9 and TRBJ2-5, with TRBD2 matching over 10 bases. Near its end, the DNA agrees better with TRBJ2-7, so the J call may be wrong. CDR3 length: 15 residues. CDR1 is SGDLS, CDR2 YYNGEE, per germline. The CDR3 sequence: CASSPSGGAVCEQYF. The CDR3 nucleotides are TGTGCCAGCAGCCCGAGCGGGGGGGCCGTATGCGAGCAGTACTTC.

This clonotype was detected many times. One end of the junction does not line up with germline, which may come from a read error. The genes are TRBV7-7 and TRBJ2-7; tentative D call: TRBD1 (6 bases). Germline V lookup: CDR1 SSHAT, CDR2 FNYEAQ (reference sequence). The length of the CDR3 is 13 residues. The CDR3 sequence: CASSLAQGSEQYF. DNA for the CDR3: TGTGCTAGCAGCTTAGCTCAGGGGAGCGAGCAGTACTTC. Variable domain in full (rest from reference TRBV7-7 and TRBJ2-7): GAGVSQSPRYKVTKRGQDVTLRCDPISSHATLYWYQQALGQGPEFLTYFNYEAQPDKSGLPSDRFSAERPEGSISTLTIQRTEQRDSAMYRCASSLAQGSEQYFGPGTRLTVT.

This clonotype has only a few counts. The chain links TRBV10-3 to TRBJ1-1, with D possibly being TRBD1 (5 bases). V gave up 4 bases and J gave up 3 bases, with 15 bases separating them. Germline values: CDR1 ENHRY, CDR2 SYGVKD. This CDR3 comprises 15 residues. CDR3 sequence reads: CAISAEGLAYTEAFF. DNA of the CDR3: TGTGCCATCAGTGCCGAGGGGCTAGCGTACACTGAAGCTTTCTTT.

This clonotype was counted only a few times. The chain combines TRBV7-9 with TRBJ2-7; 8 positions agree with TRBD1. After removal of 3 bases from V and 6 bases from J, the junction contained 4 bases not matched to a gene. The CDR3 is 13 residues long. Germline V CDR1 and CDR2: SEHNR, FQNEAQ (reference sequence). In nucleotides, the CDR3 is TGTGCCAGCAGCTTTACGACAGGGGTCGAGCAGTACTTC. Translation: CASSFTTGVEQYF.

The rearrangement uses TRBV12-3 or TRBV12-4 and TRBJ1-5; maybe TRBD1 (5 bases). Trimming removed 3 bases from V and 7 bases from J, with 16 bases in between. This CDR3 has 15 residues. The DNA for the CDR3 is TGTGCCAGCAGTTTGTCCAGGGAAAAAAACCAGCCCCAGCATTTT. It codes for CASSLSREKNQPQHF.

This clonotype was seen at least ten times. The V gene is TRBV20-1, the J gene TRBJ2-7; possibly TRBD1 for D (6 bases). The CDR3 consists of 16 residues. The V end lost 1 base, the J end lost 0 bases, and 16 bases lay between the germline ends. CDR1 and CDR2 from the germline V gene are DFQATT and SNEGSKA (reference sequence). CDR3: CSARVTRGLDSYEQYF. Written as DNA, the CDR3 is TGCAGTGCTAGAGTCACCAGGGGTTTGGACTCCTACGAGCAGTACTTC.

Ten or more counts support this clonotype. The V gene is TRBV6-6, the J gene TRBJ2-5; D uncertain. The germline V and J ends were trimmed by 2 bases and 0 bases, with 4 bases remaining between them. Germline V gene data show CDR1 as MNHNY and CDR2 as SVGAGI (reference sequence). CDR3 size: 13 residues. This CDR3 reads CASSYRDQETQYF. The DNA for the CDR3 is TGTGCCAGCAGTTACAGGGACCAAGAGACCCAGTACTTC.

The sample holds many counts of this clonotype. V usage is TRBV30 and J usage is TRBJ2-1; TRBD2 matches 10 bases. The V and J ends lost 1 base and 12 bases, in that order; junction bases with no gene match: 9. Germline assignment: CDR1 GTSNPN and CDR2 SVGIG (reference sequence). The CDR3 length is 14 residues. The CDR3 DNA follows: TGTGCCTGGAGTGGCCCCACAGCGGGGGGGAGGCAGTTCTTC. It yields the protein CAWSGPTAGGRQFF.

The chain links TRBV28 to TRBJ1-1, with D unclear. The CDR3 has 15 amino acids. Looked up from germline, CDR1 is MDHEN and CDR2 is SYDVKM. Trimming took off 6 bases at V and 5 bases at J, with 19 bases between the two ends. The CDR3 spells CASSSHEGGRTEAFF. CDR3 nucleotides: TGTGCCAGCAGCTCACACGAGGGAGGGAGAACTGAAGCTTTCTTT.

This clonotype was seen ten or more times. The V call is TRBV10-3, the J call TRBJ1-6; perhaps TRBD1 as D (5 bases). The CDR3 is made up of 15 amino acids. Trimming cost V 3 bases and J 7 bases, with 13 bases left between them. Germline CDR1 reads ENHRY; CDR2 reads SYGVKD. CDR3 sequence (DNA): TGTGCCATCAGTGAATGGGGGTCGGGCAATTCACCCCTCCACTTT. This codes for CAISEWGSGNSPLHF.

The gene calls are TRBV7-3 and TRBJ1-2; no firm D call. Germline loops: CDR1 SGHTA, CDR2 FQGTGA. The CDR3 totals 13 residues. The germline V and J ends were trimmed by 5 bases and 6 bases, with 13 bases remaining between them. The CDR3 DNA follows: TGTGCCAGCAGCCCAAGCGGTGGAAATGGCTACACCTTC. It codes for CASSPSGGNGYTF.

The chain combines TRBV15 with TRBJ2-1, with TRBD1 matching over 7 bases. With 8 bases clipped from V and 5 bases from J, the junction kept 9 bases outside the gene matches. Germline loops: CDR1 LNHNV, CDR2 YYDKDF (reference sequence). The CDR3 is 14 amino acids. The CDR3 bases are TGTGCCACCGGACTGACAGGGAGTCACAATGAGCAGTTCTTC. It encodes CATGLTGSHNEQFF.

This clonotype was observed a handful of times. The V gene is TRBV7-2, the J gene TRBJ1-5, with D perhaps matching TRBD1 (5 bases). The CDR3 spans 15 residues. V dropped 1 base and J dropped 10 bases, with 17 bases sitting between them. Germline lookup yields CDR1 SGHTA and CDR2 FQGNSA. As DNA, the CDR3 is TGTGCCAGCAGCTTAGGAGGGGCCGCCCGGGGACCCCAGCATTTT. Protein: CASSLGGAARGPQHF.

The chain employs TRBV19 and TRBJ1-2; possible D gene TRBD1, 5 bases. Germline V CDR1 and CDR2: LNHDA, SQIVND (reference sequence). This CDR3 is 14 amino acids long. The V gene lost 5 bases and the J gene lost 7 bases, with 17 bases spanning the gap. CDR3 region: CASSSRRGEAGYTF. The CDR3 DNA is TGTGCCAGTAGTTCCCGGAGGGGTGAGGCTGGCTACACCTTC. Looking up the rest from reference TRBV19 and TRBJ1-2 gives the full variable domain: DGGITQSPKYLFRKEGQNVTLSCEQNLNHDAMYWYRQDPGQGLRLIYYSQIVNDFQKGDIAEGYSVSREKKESFPLTVTSAQKNPTAFYLCASSSRRGEAGYTFGSGTRLTVV.

This clonotype was counted between two and nine times. The chain uses TRBV20-1 and TRBJ1-1, with D maybe TRBD1 (6 bases). Germline V lookup: CDR1 DFQATT, CDR2 SNEGSKA (reference sequence). The CDR3 is 14 amino acids. Trimming pared 3 bases from V and 1 base from J, leaving 12 bases between. The CDR3: CSASEGGTNTEAFF. CDR3 in DNA: TGCAGTGCTAGCGAGGGGGGAACGAACACTGAAGCTTTCTTT.

This clonotype was seen a handful of times. The rearrangement uses TRBV29-1 and TRBJ2-3; TRBD2 might be the D (6 bases). Germline V gene sequence: CDR1 SQVTM, CDR2 ANQGSEA. CDR3 length: 14 residues. Trimming stripped 4 bases from V and 1 base from J, with 12 bases between. CDR3 region: CSVGGRPRTDTQYF. As DNA, the CDR3 is TGCAGCGTTGGGGGGAGGCCGCGCACAGATACGCAGTATTTT.

The chain carries TRBV29-1 and TRBJ2-1, with no clear D. CDR1 and CDR2 (germline): SQVTM, ANQGSEA. V dropped 8 bases and J dropped 1 base, with 12 bases sitting between them. The CDR3 runs 13 residues. DNA of the CDR3: TGCAGCCCTATGGTCCTGTCCTACAATGAGCAGTTCTTC. Amino acids: CSPMVLSYNEQFF.

The chain is built from TRBV29-1 and TRBJ2-4; D may be TRBD1 or TRBD2 (5 bases each). The DNA matches TRBJ2-5 better at its end, which makes the J call doubtful. Germline assignment: CDR1 SQVTM and CDR2 ANQGSEA. The CDR3 is made up of 16 amino acids. CDR3 residues: CSVGPPGRSVAETQYF. CDR3 bases: TGCAGCGTTGGGCCCCCGGGACGCTCGGTAGCGGAGACCCAGTACTTC.

The sample holds a few counts of this clonotype. Relative to the germline gene, one junction end is altered; a read error may explain this. The chain combines TRBV18 with TRBJ2-7, with 7 bases matching TRBD1. The germline CDR1 and CDR2 sequences are KGHSH and LQKENI. The CDR3 is 15 amino acids. CDR3: CASSPPRGQSYEQYF. CDR3 DNA sequence: TGTGCCAGCTCTCCACCGAGGGGACAGAGCTACGAGCAGTACTTC.

This clonotype was recorded a few times. One end of the junction varies from germline; a read error may be responsible. V usage is TRBV7-3 and J usage is TRBJ2-1; 15 positions agree with TRBD2. Germline V CDR1 and CDR2: SGHTA, FQGTGA. This CDR3 contains 15 residues. As DNA, the CDR3 is TGTGTCAGCAGCCCATCCGGACTAGCGGGGGGGAGGCAGTTCTTC. It is translated as CVSSPSGLAGGRQFF.

V and J are TRBV12-3 or TRBV12-4 and TRBJ1-1; weak D call: TRBD1 (6 bases). Deletions cut 6 bases from V and 0 bases from J, with 11 bases between. There are 14 residues in the CDR3. DNA of the CDR3: TGTGCCAGCAGGCGGACAGAGTTGAACACTGAAGCTTTCTTT. This sequence encodes CASRRTELNTEAFF.

This clonotype came up many times. The chain employs TRBV20-1 and TRBJ1-2; D is uncertain. Germline V gives CDR1 DFQATT, CDR2 SNEGSKA (reference sequence). The CDR3 extends over 15 amino acids. V was shortened by 3 bases and J by 4 bases, with 18 bases between the two germline ends. The CDR3, as DNA: TGCAGTGCTAGGCCATCGGGCAGCTCGAGCTATGGCTACACCTTC. Encoded protein: CSARPSGSSSYGYTF.

This chain uses TRBV11-3 with TRBJ2-2; the D is unclear. V lost 11 bases and J 7 bases, leaving 11 bases between the germline ends. The CDR3 sequence is 11 residues long. The germline V gene has CDR1 SGHNT and CDR2 YENEEA. The CDR3 protein is CASTLIGELFF. The CDR3 DNA is TGTGCCTCCACCCTGATCGGGGAGCTGTTTTTT.

This rearrangement joins TRBV28 to TRBJ1-4; 7 bases line up with TRBD1. This CDR3 is 15 amino acids long. The J segment lost 1 base and the V segment lost 5 bases, leaving 4 bases of the junction unmatched. The germline V gene encodes CDR1 MDHEN and CDR2 SYDVKM. The CDR3 DNA is TGTGCCAGCAGTCCCAGGACAGGAACTAATGAAAAACTGTTTTTT. It codes for CASSPRTGTNEKLFF. The whole variable domain, filled in from reference TRBV28 and TRBJ1-4, reads DVKVTQSSRYLVKRTGEKVFLECVQDMDHENMFWYRQDPGLGLRLIYFSYDVKMKEKGDIPEGYSVSREKKERFSLILESASTNQTSMYLCASSPRTGTNEKLFFGSGTQLSVL.